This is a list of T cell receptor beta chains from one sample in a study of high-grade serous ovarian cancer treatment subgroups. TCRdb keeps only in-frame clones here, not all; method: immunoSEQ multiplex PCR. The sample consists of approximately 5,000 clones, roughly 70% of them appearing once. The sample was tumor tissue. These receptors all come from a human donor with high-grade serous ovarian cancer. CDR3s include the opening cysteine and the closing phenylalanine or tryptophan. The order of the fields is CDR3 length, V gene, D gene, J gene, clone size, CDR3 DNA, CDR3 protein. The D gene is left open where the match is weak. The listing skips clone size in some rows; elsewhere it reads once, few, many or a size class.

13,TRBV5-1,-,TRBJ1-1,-,TGCGCCAGCAGCTTGACCGGGAACACTGAAGCTTTCTTT,CASSLTGNTEAFF
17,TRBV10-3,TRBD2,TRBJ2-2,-,TGTGCCATCAGTGAATTACGCGGACTAGCGGGTTTCGGGGAGCTGTTTTTT,CAISELRGLAGFGELFF
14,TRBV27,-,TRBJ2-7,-,TGTGCCAGCAGTTTATCTGGGGGGTCCTACGAGCAGTACTTC,CASSLSGGSYEQYF
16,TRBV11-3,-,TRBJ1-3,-,TGTGCCAGCAGCTCCATTCGACAGCGGCCGGGAAACACCATATATTTT,CASSSIRQRPGNTIYF
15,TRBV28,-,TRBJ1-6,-,TGTGCCAGCAGGACCGGTTCAGGGGTCGGTTCACCCCTCCACTTT,CASRTGSGVGSPLHF
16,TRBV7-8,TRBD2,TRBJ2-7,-,TGTGCCAGCAGCTTAGGGGAGGGACTAGCGGCCTACGAGCAGTACTTC,CASSLGEGLAAYEQYF
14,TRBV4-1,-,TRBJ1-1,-,TGCGCCAGCAGCCAAGGACCAAAAGTTACTGAAGCTTTCTTT,CASSQGPKVTEAFF
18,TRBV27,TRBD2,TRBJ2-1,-,TGTGCCAGCAGTCCCAGACTAGCGGGAGGCACGTTTTACAATGAGCAGTTCTTC,CASSPRLAGGTFYNEQFF
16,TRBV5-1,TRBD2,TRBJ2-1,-,TGCGCCAGCAGCTCTGGTTCCGGGACTAGCCCCAGTGAGCAGTTCTTC,CASSSGSGTSPSEQFF
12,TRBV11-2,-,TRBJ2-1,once,TGTGCCAGCAGCTTAGTTTCCAATGAGCAGTTCTTC,CASSLVSNEQFF
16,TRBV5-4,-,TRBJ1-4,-,TGTGCCAGCAGCTTTGGGGGGAATTTGGCTAATGAAAAACTGTTTTTT,CASSFGGNLANEKLFF